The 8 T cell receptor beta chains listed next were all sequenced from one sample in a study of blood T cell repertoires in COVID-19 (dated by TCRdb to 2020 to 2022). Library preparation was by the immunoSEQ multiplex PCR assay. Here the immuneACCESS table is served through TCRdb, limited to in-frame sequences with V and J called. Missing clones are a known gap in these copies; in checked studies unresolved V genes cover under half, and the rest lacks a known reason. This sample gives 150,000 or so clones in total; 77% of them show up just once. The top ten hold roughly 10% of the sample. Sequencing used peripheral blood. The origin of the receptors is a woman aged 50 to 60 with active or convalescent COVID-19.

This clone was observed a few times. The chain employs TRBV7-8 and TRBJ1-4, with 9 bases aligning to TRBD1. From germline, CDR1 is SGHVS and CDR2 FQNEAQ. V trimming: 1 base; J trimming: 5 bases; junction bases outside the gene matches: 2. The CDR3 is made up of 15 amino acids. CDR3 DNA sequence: TGTGCCAGCAGCTTAGTGACAGGGGGGAATGAAAAACTGTTTTTT. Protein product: CASSLVTGGNEKLFF. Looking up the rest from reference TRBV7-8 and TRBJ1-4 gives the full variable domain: GAGVSQSPRYKVAKRGQDVALRCDPISGHVSLFWYQQALGQGPEFLTYFQNEAQLDKSGLPSDRFFAERPEGSVSTLKIQRTQQEDSAVYLCASSLVTGGNEKLFFGSGTQLSVL.

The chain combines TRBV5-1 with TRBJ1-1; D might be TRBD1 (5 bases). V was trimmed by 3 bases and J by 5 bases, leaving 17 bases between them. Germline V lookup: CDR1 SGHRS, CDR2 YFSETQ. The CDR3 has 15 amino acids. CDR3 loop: CASSSRGVGGTEAFF. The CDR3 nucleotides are TGCGCCAGCAGCTCACGAGGGGTGGGGGGAACTGAAGCTTTCTTT.

DNA of the CDR3: TGCAGCGTGTCCACAGGGGCGACTAGCAATGAGCAGTTCTTC. The encoded protein is CSVSTGATSNEQFF. This chain joins TRBV29-1 and TRBJ2-1; possible D gene TRBD1, 7 bases. V was cut by 6 bases and J by 6 bases, with 18 bases left in between. The germline CDR1 and CDR2 sequences are SQVTM and ANQGSEA. The CDR3 totals 14 residues.

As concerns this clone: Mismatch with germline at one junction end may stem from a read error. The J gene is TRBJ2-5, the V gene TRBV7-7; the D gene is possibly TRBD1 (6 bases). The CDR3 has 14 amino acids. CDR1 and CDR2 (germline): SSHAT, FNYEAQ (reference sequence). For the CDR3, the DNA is TGTGCTAGCAGCTTAGCCCAGGGGCAAGAGACCCAGTACTTC. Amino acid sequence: CASSLAQGQETQYF.

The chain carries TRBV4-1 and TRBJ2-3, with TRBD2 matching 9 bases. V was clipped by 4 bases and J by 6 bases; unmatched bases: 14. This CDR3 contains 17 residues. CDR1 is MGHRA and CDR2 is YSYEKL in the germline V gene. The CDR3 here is CASSLEERGAGIDTQYF. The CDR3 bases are TGCGCCAGCAGCCTAGAGGAGCGGGGGGCAGGTATCGATACGCAGTATTTT.

The CDR3 protein is CASSRPGTPNYGYTF. The CDR3 coding sequence is TGTGCCAGCAGCCGCCCCGGGACACCCAACTATGGCTACACCTTC. The chain uses TRBV4-2 and TRBJ1-2; possibly TRBD1 for D (6 bases). The CDR3 is 15 residues long. V lost 4 bases and J lost 2, with 14 bases in between. Per germline, CDR1 LGHNA and CDR2 YNFKEQ.

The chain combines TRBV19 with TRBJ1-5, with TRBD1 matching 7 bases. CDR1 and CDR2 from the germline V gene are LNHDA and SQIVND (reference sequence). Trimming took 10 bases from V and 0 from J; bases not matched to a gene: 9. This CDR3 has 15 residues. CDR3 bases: TGTGCCACCTCGGACAGGATCCATAGCAATCAGCCCCAGCATTTT. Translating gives CATSDRIHSNQPQHF.

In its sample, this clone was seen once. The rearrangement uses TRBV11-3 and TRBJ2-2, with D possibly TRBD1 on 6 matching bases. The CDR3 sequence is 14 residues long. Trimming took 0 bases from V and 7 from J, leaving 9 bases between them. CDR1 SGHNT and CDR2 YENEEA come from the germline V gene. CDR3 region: CASSLDRGHGELFF. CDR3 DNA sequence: TGTGCCAGCAGCTTAGACAGGGGTCACGGGGAGCTGTTTTTT.